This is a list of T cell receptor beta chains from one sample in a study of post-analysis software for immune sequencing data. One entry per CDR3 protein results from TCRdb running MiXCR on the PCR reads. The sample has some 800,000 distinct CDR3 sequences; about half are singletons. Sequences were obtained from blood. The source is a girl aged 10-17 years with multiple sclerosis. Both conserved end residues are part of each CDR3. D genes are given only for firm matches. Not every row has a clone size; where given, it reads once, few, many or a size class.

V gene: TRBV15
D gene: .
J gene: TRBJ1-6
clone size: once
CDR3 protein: CATSRPGPNSPLHF
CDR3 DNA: TGTGCCACCAGCAGGCCCGGGCCGAATTCACCCCTCCACTTT

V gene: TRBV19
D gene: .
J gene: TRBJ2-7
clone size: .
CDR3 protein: CASSMRDREQYF
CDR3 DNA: TGTGCCAGTAGTATGCGAGACAGAGAGCAGTACTTC

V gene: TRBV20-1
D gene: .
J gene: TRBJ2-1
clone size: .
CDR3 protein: CSQEGRDYNEQFF
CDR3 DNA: TGCAGCCAGGAGGGCCGGGACTACAATGAGCAGTTCTTC

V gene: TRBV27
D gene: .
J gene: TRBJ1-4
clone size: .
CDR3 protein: CASSFGQATNEKLFF
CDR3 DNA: TGTGCCAGCAGTTTCGGGCAGGCAACTAATGAAAAACTGTTTTTT

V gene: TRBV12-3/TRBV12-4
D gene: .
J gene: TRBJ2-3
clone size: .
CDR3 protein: CASAGTHSSTDTQYF
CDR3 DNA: TGTGCCAGCGCCGGGACACATAGTAGCACAGATACGCAGTATTTT

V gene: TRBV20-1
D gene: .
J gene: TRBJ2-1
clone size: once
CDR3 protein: CSAAHSLTYNEQFF
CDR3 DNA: TGCAGTGCCGCCCACTCCCTTACCTACAATGAGCAGTTCTTC

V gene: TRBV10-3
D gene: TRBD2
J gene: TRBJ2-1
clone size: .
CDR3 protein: CAISEGTSGNNEQFF
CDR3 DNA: TGTGCCATCAGTGAAGGGACTAGCGGAAACAATGAGCAGTTCTTC

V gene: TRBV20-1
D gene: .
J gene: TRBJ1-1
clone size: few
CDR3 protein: CSASGQASQGNTEAFF
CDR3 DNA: TGCAGTGCTAGTGGGCAGGCGTCCCAGGGGAACACTGAAGCTTTCTTT

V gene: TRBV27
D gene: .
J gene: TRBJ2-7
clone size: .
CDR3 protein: CTSRRGDTYEQYF
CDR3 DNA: TGTACCAGCAGAAGAGGGGATACCTACGAGCAGTACTTC

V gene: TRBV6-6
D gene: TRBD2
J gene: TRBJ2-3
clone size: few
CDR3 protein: CASRLAGNTDTQYF
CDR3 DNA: TGTGCCAGCAGGTTAGCGGGGAACACAGATACGCAGTATTTT

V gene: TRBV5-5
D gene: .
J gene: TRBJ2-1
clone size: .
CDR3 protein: CASSSESVSGLPYNEQFF
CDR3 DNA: TGTGCCAGCAGCTCAGAATCCGTGTCCGGTCTCCCCTACAATGAGCAGTTCTTC

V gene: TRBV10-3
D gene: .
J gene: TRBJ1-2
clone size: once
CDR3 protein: CAISERNSNDYGYTF
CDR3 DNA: TGTGCCATCAGTGAGAGGAATTCTAACGACTATGGCTACACCTTC

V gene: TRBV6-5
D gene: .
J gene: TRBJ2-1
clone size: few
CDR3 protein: CASSADWDEQFF
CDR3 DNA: TGTGCCAGCAGCGCGGACTGGGATGAGCAGTTCTTC

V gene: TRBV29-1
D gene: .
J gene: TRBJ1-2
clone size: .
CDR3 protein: CSVRPMGLNYGYTF
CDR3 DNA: TGCAGCGTCAGACCCATGGGCCTCAACTATGGCTACACCTTC

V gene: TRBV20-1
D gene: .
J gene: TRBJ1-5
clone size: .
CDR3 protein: CSASFGQPQHF
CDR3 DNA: TGCAGTGCTAGTTTCGGTCAGCCCCAGCATTTT

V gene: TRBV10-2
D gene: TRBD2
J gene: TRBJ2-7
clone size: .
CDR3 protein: CASSERQAGGLYF
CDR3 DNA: TGCGCCAGCAGTGAGCGGCAGGCGGGAGGGCTGTACTTC

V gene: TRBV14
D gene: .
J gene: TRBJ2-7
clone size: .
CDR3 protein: CASSQQRETPYEQYF
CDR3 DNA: TGTGCCAGCAGCCAGCAACGGGAGACCCCCTACGAGCAGTACTTC

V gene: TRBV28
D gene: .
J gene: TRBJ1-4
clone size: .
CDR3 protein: CASSLGLGLFF
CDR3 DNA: TGTGCCAGCAGCTTGGGCCTGGGACTGTTTTTT

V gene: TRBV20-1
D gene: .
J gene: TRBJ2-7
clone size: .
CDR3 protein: CSAAYSSYEQYF
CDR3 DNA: TGCAGTGCGGCGTACTCCTCCTACGAGCAGTACTTC